A single sample is the source of the 30 T cell receptor beta chains below, sequenced in a study of blood T cell repertoires in COVID-19. Sequenced by immunoSEQ multiplex PCR; TCRdb stores in-frame clones only, minus some. The sample consists of around 100,000 clones, 85% of them appearing once. The sequenced sample was peripheral blood. The receptors stem from a human donor in a cohort sampled during active COVID-19.

The V call is TRBV19, the J call TRBJ1-1; possibly TRBD1 for D (5 bases). The CDR3 consists of 14 residues. V was trimmed by 4 bases and J by 5 bases, leaving 14 bases between them. Germline V gene sequence: CDR1 LNHDA, CDR2 SQIVND (reference sequence). The CDR3 nucleotides read TGTGCCAGTAGTAAGGACGGCAGGGCAACTGAAGCTTTCTTT. Residues: CASSKDGRATEAFF.

The genes are TRBV7-9 and TRBJ2-3, with D maybe TRBD1 (5 bases). Trimming shortened V by 2 bases and J by 6 bases, and 12 bases separated the two germline ends. The CDR3 sequence is 14 residues long. Per the germline V gene, CDR1 is SEHNR and CDR2 is FQNEAQ (reference sequence). The CDR3 reads CASSLRTLRDTQYF. CDR3 sequence (DNA): TGTGCCAGCAGCTTAAGGACACTTCGGGATACGCAGTATTTT.

The chain uses TRBV4-1 and TRBJ2-3, with 9 bases aligning to TRBD2. Germline V lookup: CDR1 MGHRA, CDR2 YSYEKL. The V gene end was trimmed by 1 base and the J gene end by 10 bases; junction bases not matched to a gene: 15. The CDR3 is 17 amino acids. In nucleotides, the CDR3 is TGCGCCAGCAGCCAAGTGACCGGGACTAGCAGGGAGGTAGCGCAGTATTTT. Protein product: CASSQVTGTSREVAQYF.

A single count supports this clone. The chain recombines TRBV10-1 with TRBJ2-4; TRBD2 matches at 10 bases. The J segment lost 1 base and the V segment lost 4 bases, leaving 4 bases of the junction unmatched. Looked up from germline, CDR1 is WNHNN and CDR2 is SYGVQD (reference sequence). CDR3 length: 16 residues. CDR3 sequence (DNA): TGCGCCAGCAGTGGTGGTAGCGGGGGGGCCAAAAACATTCAGTACTTC. Translated, it gives CASSGGSGGAKNIQYF.

CDR3 DNA sequence: TGCGCCAGCAGCTTGGATACCGGGACTAGCGTATACATTCAGTACTTC. Protein sequence: CASSLDTGTSVYIQYF. The chain couples TRBV5-1 to TRBJ2-4; 10 bases line up with TRBD2. V lost 0 bases, J lost 8 bases, and 8 bases stayed unmatched. Per the germline V gene, CDR1 is SGHRS and CDR2 is YFSETQ. This CDR3 has 16 amino acids. Based on the CDR3 plus reference TRBV5-1 and TRBJ2-4, the full variable domain is KAGVTQTPRYLIKTRGQQVTLSCSPISGHRSVSWYQQTPGQGLQFLFEYFSETQRNKGNFPGRFSGRQFSNSRSEMNVSTLELGDSALYLCASSLDTGTSVYIQYFGAGTRLSVL.

This clone was seen a single time. The gene calls are TRBV5-1 and TRBJ2-2, with TRBD1 identical over 9 bases. CDR1 is SGHRS and CDR2 is YFSETQ in the germline V gene. V shed 3 bases, J shed 6 bases, and the junction held 6 bases outside the gene matches. This CDR3 comprises 15 residues. The CDR3 is CASSSRTGDPGELFF. Written as DNA, the CDR3 is TGCGCCAGCAGCTCCCGGACAGGGGACCCCGGGGAGCTGTTTTTT. Combining the CDR3 with reference TRBV5-1 and TRBJ2-2 gives the whole variable domain KAGVTQTPRYLIKTRGQQVTLSCSPISGHRSVSWYQQTPGQGLQFLFEYFSETQRNKGNFPGRFSGRQFSNSRSEMNVSTLELGDSALYLCASSSRTGDPGELFFGEGSRLTVL.

The V and J genes are TRBV21-1 and TRBJ2-1; the table assigns TRBD1, which was not confirmed against the DNA. TRBV21-1 is tagged as a pseudogene. This CDR3 has 18 amino acids. Here the CDR3 reads CASSKGQGRRPPYNEQFF. The CDR3 nucleotides are TGTGCCAGCAGCAAAGGGCAGGGGCGCCGTCCACCCTACAATGAGCAGTTCTTC.

The gene calls are TRBV6-2 or TRBV6-3 and TRBJ2-2; 11 nucleotides agree with TRBD2. CDR3 length: 18 residues. The germline CDR1 and CDR2 sequences are MNHEY and SVGEGT. After removal of 6 bases from V and 2 bases from J, the junction contained 11 bases not matched to a gene. CDR3 sequence: CASSGLSGGARNTGELFF. The CDR3 DNA reads TGTGCCAGCAGCGGACTTAGCGGGGGGGCAAGAAACACCGGGGAGCTGTTTTTT.

The count of this clone is one. This rearrangement joins TRBV7-2 to TRBJ2-7, with 7 bases identical to TRBD2. This CDR3 has 14 residues. V trimming: 4 bases; J trimming: 0 bases; junction bases outside the gene matches: 3. Germline assignment: CDR1 SGHTA and CDR2 FQGNSA. The CDR3 nucleotides are TGTGCCAGCAGCTCCTGGACTAGCTCCTACGAGCAGTACTTC. Protein sequence: CASSSWTSSYEQYF.

The chain links TRBV5-1 to TRBJ2-5, with D perhaps TRBD1 (5 bases). Germline lookup yields CDR1 SGHRS and CDR2 YFSETQ. CDR3 length: 15 amino acids. V shed 2 bases and J shed 1 base, with 12 bases lying between them. CDR3 nucleotide sequence: TGCGCCAGCAGCTTAGGGGCAGGTACCCAAGAGACCCAGTACTTC. This codes for CASSLGAGTQETQYF.

This clone has at least ten counts. The chain employs TRBV5-1 and TRBJ1-2; 7 bases fit TRBD1. Germline CDR1 reads SGHRS; CDR2 reads YFSETQ. With 4 bases clipped from V and 1 base from J, the junction kept 4 bases outside the gene matches. The length of the CDR3 is 14 residues. The CDR3 DNA sequence: TGCGCCAGCAGCCGGGGACAGCTTAACTATGGCTACACCTTC. Its translation: CASSRGQLNYGYTF.

The rearrangement uses TRBV18 and TRBJ2-7, with 9 bases aligning to TRBD1. The CDR3 runs to 13 residues. Germline loops: CDR1 KGHSH, CDR2 LQKENI. With 5 bases clipped from V and 5 bases from J, the junction kept 4 bases outside the gene matches. For the CDR3, the DNA is TGTGCCAGCTCAAAGGGGACAGGGAACGAGCAGTACTTC. Its protein product is CASSKGTGNEQYF.

This clone appeared a few times. The rearrangement joins TRBV10-3 to TRBJ1-6; 9 nucleotides agree with TRBD1. The CDR3 loop spans 16 amino acids. V was clipped by 6 bases and J by 7 bases; unmatched bases: 10. Germline V gives CDR1 ENHRY, CDR2 SYGVKD. Here the CDR3 DNA reads TGTGCCATCAGCACCGGGACAGGGAGGGTCAATTCACCCCTCCACTTT. It is translated as CAISTGTGRVNSPLHF.

This sequence joins TRBV7-9 and TRBJ2-3, with D tentatively TRBD2 (6 bases). The germline V gene has CDR1 SEHNR and CDR2 FQNEAQ (reference sequence). CDR3 size: 18 residues. Trimming removed 6 bases at V and 3 bases at J, with 25 bases between. The CDR3 coding sequence is TGTGCCAGCAGTAGGACGGGACTGCACGCTTTTGGTACAGATACGCAGTATTTT. Translating gives CASSRTGLHAFGTDTQYF. Complete variable domain (other parts from reference TRBV7-9 and TRBJ2-3): DTGVSQNPRHKITKRGQNVTFRCDPISEHNRLYWYRQTLGQGPEFLTYFQNEAQLEKSRLLSDRFSAERPKGSFSTLEIQRTEQGDSAMYLCASSRTGLHAFGTDTQYFGPGTRLTVL.

This rearrangement joins TRBV18 to TRBJ1-1; tentative D call: TRBD1 (6 bases). V lost 3 bases, J lost 1 base, and 9 bases lay in between. This CDR3 is 14 amino acids long. CDR1 KGHSH and CDR2 LQKENI come from the germline V gene. CDR3 sequence reads: CASSPEDRNTEAFF. The DNA of the CDR3 is TGTGCCAGCTCACCCGAGGACAGGAACACTGAAGCTTTCTTT.

The chain uses TRBV29-1 and TRBJ2-1; no reliable D call. This CDR3 region has 11 residues. Trimming shortened V by 6 bases and J by 8 bases, and 11 bases separated the two germline ends. Germline lookup yields CDR1 SQVTM and CDR2 ANQGSEA. The CDR3 sequence: CSVRNIDEQFF. DNA of the CDR3: TGCAGCGTGCGGAACATTGATGAGCAGTTCTTC.

V usage is TRBV11-2 and J usage is TRBJ2-1; 10 bases fit TRBD2. The V and J ends lost 7 bases and 7 bases, in that order; junction bases with no gene match: 4. Per germline, CDR1 SGHAT and CDR2 FQNNGV. CDR3 length equals 13 residues. In nucleotides, the CDR3 is TGTGCCAGCAAGGGACTAGCGAGGAATGAGCAGTTCTTC. Translation: CASKGLARNEQFF.

The chain has TRBV7-9 and TRBJ1-2; no reliable D call. V gave up 0 bases and J gave up 8 bases, with 7 bases separating them. Per the germline V gene, CDR1 is SEHNR and CDR2 is FQNEAQ (reference sequence). CDR3 length: 12 residues. The CDR3 DNA is TGTGCCAGCAGCTTAGCACCAGGCGGCTACACCTTC. Protein sequence: CASSLAPGGYTF.

The chain is built from TRBV18 and TRBJ1-1; D gene uncertain. CDR3 size: 16 residues. Deletions cut 0 bases from V and 1 base from J, with 12 bases between. CDR1 is KGHSH, CDR2 LQKENI, per germline. CDR3 amino acids: CASSPPSKRQNTEAFF. The CDR3 coding sequence is TGTGCCAGCTCACCACCATCCAAACGACAGAACACTGAAGCTTTCTTT.

J is TRBJ2-1 and V is TRBV10-2; 8 nucleotides agree with TRBD1. The CDR3 spans 18 residues. Germline assignment: CDR1 WSHSY and CDR2 SAAADI. Unmatched junction bases numbered 16, after V lost 3 bases and J lost 6 bases. DNA for the CDR3: TGCGCCAGCAGTGAATTCCCCGGAGGACAGGGTAGATCCAATGAGCAGTTCTTC. This translates into CASSEFPGGQGRSNEQFF.

V usage is TRBV7-6 and J usage is TRBJ2-7; D not certain. Per the germline V gene, CDR1 is SGHVS and CDR2 is FNYEAQ. The CDR3 runs 14 residues. The ends were cut back, 5 bases at V and 4 bases at J, with 15 bases in the middle. DNA for the CDR3: TGTGCCAGCAGCCGCAACGCAGGATTGTACGAGCAGTACTTC. Amino acid sequence: CASSRNAGLYEQYF. Using reference TRBV7-6 and TRBJ2-7 for the parts outside the CDR3, the full variable domain is GAGVSQSPRYKVTKRGQDVALRCDPISGHVSLYWYRQALGQGPEFLTYFNYEAQQDKSGLPNDRFSAERPEGSISTLTIQRTEQRDSAMYRCASSRNAGLYEQYFGPGTRLTVT.

The genes are TRBV7-9 and TRBJ2-5; D is possibly TRBD1 (6 bases). Germline CDR1 is SEHNR and CDR2 is FQNEAQ (reference sequence). Trimming left V 2 bases short and J 2 bases short, with 9 bases between. CDR3 length: 14 residues. In DNA, the CDR3 is TGTGCCAGCAGCTTAATCAGGGGTCAAGAGACCCAGTACTTC. Protein: CASSLIRGQETQYF.

The chain is built from TRBV4-1 and TRBJ2-1, with 13 bases aligning to TRBD2. Germline CDR1 is MGHRA and CDR2 is YSYEKL. The CDR3 has 16 amino acids. The junction had 4 bases not matched to a gene; V was cut back by 3 bases and J by 5 bases. The chain's CDR3 is CASSQTGLAGNNEQFF. CDR3 bases: TGCGCCAGCAGCCAGACGGGACTAGCGGGGAACAATGAGCAGTTCTTC.

The CDR3 sequence: CASTSLPGGVGTQYF. The CDR3 DNA is TGTGCCAGCACCTCCCTCCCGGGGGGGGTGGGGACCCAGTACTTC. The chain links TRBV11-2 to TRBJ2-5, with 8 bases lining up with TRBD2. The V gene end was trimmed by 7 bases and the J gene end by 7 bases; junction bases not matched to a gene: 14. Germline CDR1 is SGHAT and CDR2 is FQNNGV. The CDR3 loop spans 15 amino acids.

The genes are TRBV9 and TRBJ1-1, with 12 nucleotides matching TRBD1. The CDR3 has 16 residues. V shed 3 bases, J shed 8 bases, and the junction held 11 bases outside the gene matches. CDR1 is SGDLS, CDR2 YYNGEE, per germline. This CDR3 reads CASSGGTGGVQAEAFF. The DNA for the CDR3 is TGTGCCAGCAGCGGAGGGACAGGGGGCGTGCAGGCAGAAGCTTTCTTT.

V is TRBV6-6 and J is TRBJ2-3, with 11 bases fitting TRBD2. Germline CDR1 and CDR2: MNHNY and SVGAGI (reference sequence). The ends lost 5 bases at V and 2 bases at J; junction bases unmatched: 9. The CDR3 extends over 17 amino acids. CDR3 DNA sequence: TGTGCCAGCAGTCGCCCGTTAGCGGGAGGGAACACAGATACGCAGTATTTT. It codes for CASSRPLAGGNTDTQYF.

This chain uses TRBV11-2 with TRBJ2-6; tentatively, D is TRBD2 (5 bases). The CDR3 covers 16 residues. Germline V gene sequence: CDR1 SGHAT, CDR2 FQNNGV. V dropped 0 bases and J dropped 4 bases, with 10 bases sitting between them. The CDR3 reads CASSLEGLAGANVLTF. CDR3 in DNA: TGTGCCAGCAGCTTAGAAGGACTGGCCGGGGCCAACGTCCTGACTTTC.

The chain employs TRBV6-2 or TRBV6-3 and TRBJ2-2, with TRBD1 identical over 8 bases. This CDR3 comprises 20 residues. J lost 0 bases, V lost 2 bases, and 14 bases had no gene match. Germline CDR1 and CDR2: MNHEY and SVGEGT. The CDR3 region has the DNA TGTGCCAGCAGTTACGACGTGACAGGGGCCCCGTTCGCGAACACCGGGGAGCTGTTTTTT. Translating it yields CASSYDVTGAPFANTGELFF.

The gene calls are TRBV10-3 and TRBJ2-1; D not resolved. Trimming stripped 6 bases from V and 4 bases from J, with 4 bases between. The CDR3 is made up of 11 amino acids. The V gene's germline CDR1 is ENHRY and CDR2 SYGVKD. This CDR3 reads CAISQYNEQFF. In DNA form, the CDR3 reads TGTGCCATCAGCCAATACAATGAGCAGTTCTTC.

V and J are TRBV6-6 and TRBJ1-1; the D gene is possibly TRBD1 (6 bases). CDR3 size: 15 residues. V dropped 5 bases and J dropped 4 bases, with 17 bases sitting between them. Germline V gene lookup returns CDR1 MNHNY and CDR2 SVGAGI (reference sequence). CDR3 sequence reads: CASSTWSTGSTEAFF. DNA for the CDR3: TGTGCCAGCAGTACGTGGTCCACAGGGAGCACTGAAGCTTTCTTT.